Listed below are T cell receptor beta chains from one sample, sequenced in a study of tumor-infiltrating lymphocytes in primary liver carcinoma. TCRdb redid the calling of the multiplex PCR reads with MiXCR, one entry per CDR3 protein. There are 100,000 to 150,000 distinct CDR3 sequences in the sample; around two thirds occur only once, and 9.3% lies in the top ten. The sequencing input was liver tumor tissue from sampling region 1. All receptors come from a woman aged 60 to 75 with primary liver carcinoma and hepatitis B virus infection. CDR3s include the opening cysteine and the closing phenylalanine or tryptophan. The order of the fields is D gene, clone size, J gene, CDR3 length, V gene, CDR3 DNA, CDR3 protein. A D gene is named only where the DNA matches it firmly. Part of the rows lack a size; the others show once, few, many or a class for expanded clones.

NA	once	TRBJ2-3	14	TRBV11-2	TGTGCAAGCAGCGTGGGGCTTCCCACAGACACGCAGTATTTT	CASSVGLPTDTQYF
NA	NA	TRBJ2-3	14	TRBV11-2	TGTGCCAGCAGCCCCCACTGGGAGACAGATACGCAGTATTTT	CASSPHWETDTQYF
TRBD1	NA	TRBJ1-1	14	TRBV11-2	TGTACCAGCAACGCGCGGACAGGGCGGACTGAAGCTTTCTTT	CTSNARTGRTEAFF
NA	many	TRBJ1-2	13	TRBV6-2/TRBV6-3	TGTGCCAGCAGTTATGAGGAATTAGATGGCTACACCTTC	CASSYEELDGYTF
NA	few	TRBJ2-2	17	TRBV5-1	TGCGCCAGCAGCACAGGCGGGGGCAGGGGAAACACCGGGGAGCTGTTTTTT	CASSTGGGRGNTGELFF
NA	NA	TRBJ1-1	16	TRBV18	TGTGCCAGCTCACAAGGTCCTACAGGAATGAACACTGAAGCTTTCTTT	CASSQGPTGMNTEAFF
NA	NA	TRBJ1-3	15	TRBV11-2	TGTGCCAGCAGCTCGACAGGAGTGGAGGGAAACACCATATATTTT	CASSSTGVEGNTIYF
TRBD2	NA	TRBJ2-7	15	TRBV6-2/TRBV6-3	TGTGCCAGCAACAAGGCTAGCGGGAGGTCGTACGAGCGGTACTTC	CASNKASGRSYERYF
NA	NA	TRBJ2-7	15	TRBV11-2	TGTGCCAGCAGCTTAGAGGGGGATATGGTCAACGAGCAGTACTTC	CASSLEGDMVNEQYF
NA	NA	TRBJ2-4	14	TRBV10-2	TGCGCCAGTAGTGAGCCAAGGGGATGGGACACTCAGTACTTC	CASSEPRGWDTQYF